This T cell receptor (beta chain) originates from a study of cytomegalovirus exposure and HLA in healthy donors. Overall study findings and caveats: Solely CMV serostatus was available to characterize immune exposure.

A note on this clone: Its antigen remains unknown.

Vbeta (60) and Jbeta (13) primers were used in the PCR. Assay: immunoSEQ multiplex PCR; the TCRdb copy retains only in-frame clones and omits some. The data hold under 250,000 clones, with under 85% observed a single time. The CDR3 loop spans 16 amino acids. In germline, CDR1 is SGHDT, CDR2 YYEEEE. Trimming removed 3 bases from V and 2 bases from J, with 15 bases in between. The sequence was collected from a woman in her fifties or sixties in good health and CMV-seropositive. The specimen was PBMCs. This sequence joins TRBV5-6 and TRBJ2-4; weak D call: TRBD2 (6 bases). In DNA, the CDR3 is TGTGCCAGCAGCTCCCAGGCTAGCGTGCCCAAAAACATTCAGTACTTC. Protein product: CASSSQASVPKNIQYF.